This T cell receptor (beta chain) was recorded in a study of cytomegalovirus exposure and HLA in healthy donors. The germline CDR1 and CDR2 sequences are GTSNPN and SVGIG (reference sequence). V was clipped by 8 bases and J by 3 bases; unmatched bases: 5. This CDR3 comprises 13 residues. The PCR contained 60 Vbeta and 13 Jbeta primers. Libraries were prepared by immunoSEQ multiplex PCR; TCRdb keeps only in-frame clonotypes and omits some of them. The sample lists around 62,000 clones; more than 80% were seen once. The sample was PBMCs. This chain links TRBV30 with TRBJ2-1; 9 bases align to TRBD2. The sequence was obtained from a woman under 40 in good health and CMV-seronegative. The CDR3 loop is CAGAGGHYNEQFF. The CDR3 DNA reads TGTGCCGGCGCGGGGGGGCACTACAATGAGCAGTTCTTC.